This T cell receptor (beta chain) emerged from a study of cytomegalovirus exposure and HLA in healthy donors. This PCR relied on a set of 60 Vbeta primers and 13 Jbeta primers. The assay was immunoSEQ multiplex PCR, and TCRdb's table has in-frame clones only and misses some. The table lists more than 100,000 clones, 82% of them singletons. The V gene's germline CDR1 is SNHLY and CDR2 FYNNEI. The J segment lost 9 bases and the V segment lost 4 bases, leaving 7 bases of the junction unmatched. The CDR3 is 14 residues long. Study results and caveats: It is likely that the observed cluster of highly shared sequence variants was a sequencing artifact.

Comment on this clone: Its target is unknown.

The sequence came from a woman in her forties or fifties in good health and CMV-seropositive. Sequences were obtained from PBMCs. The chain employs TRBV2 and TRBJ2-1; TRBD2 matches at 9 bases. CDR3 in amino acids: CASSAALAGLEQFF. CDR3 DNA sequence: TGTGCCAGCAGTGCGGCACTAGCGGGTCTTGAGCAGTTCTTC.